This T cell receptor (beta chain) derives from a study of radiation and T cells in renal cell carcinoma. The table came from immunoSEQ multiplex PCR; TCRdb's copy has only in-frame clones and leaves some out. The table lists some 25,000 clones, 58% of them singletons, with about 20% in the top ten. Treatment of the sample: treatment-naive control, cytoreductive nephrectomy. This CDR3 contains 18 residues. Germline trimming cut 5 bases from V and 3 bases from J; bases unmatched to any gene: 15. The germline V gene has CDR1 MNHEY and CDR2 SMNVEV (reference sequence). The material sequenced was tumor tissue, taken from a patient whose treatment was nephrectomy without radiotherapy. The chain recombines TRBV27 with TRBJ1-2, with 10 positions matching TRBD1. This TCR derives from a man aged 35-49 years with renal cell carcinoma. The CDR3, as DNA: TGTGCCAGCAGTCCCTCCTCGCCCGGGACAGGGGTAGACTATGGCTACACCTTC. It yields the protein CASSPSSPGTGVDYGYTF.